This entry concerns a single T cell receptor (beta chain). The CDR3 has 14 residues. In germline, CDR1 is MNHEY, CDR2 SMNVEV (reference sequence). This sample is part of a study of T cell clusters in autoimmune cytopenias. Multiplex touch-down PCR amplified TRB using TRB-A and TRB-B pools in one tube. TCRdb reanalyzed the multiplex PCR reads and collapses them to one entry per CDR3 protein, without DNA. The sample spans just under 5,000 distinct CDR3 sequences; the ten largest clones claim 45% to 55%. TRB amplification used around 260 ng of peripheral blood genomic DNA. These data are also associated with another study on T cell repertoires in aging, cancer and after chemotherapy.

This chain links TRBV27 with TRBJ1-6; TCRdb's D call, TRBD1, is unchecked because there is no DNA. Sequenced material: peripheral blood. The TCR originated in a human donor with chronic lymphocytic leukemia. The donor label of this sample is uncertain. CDR3 sequence reads: CASSRDSWNSPLHF.